A selection of T cell receptor beta chains follows, all from one sample in a study of T cell responses to AZD1222 COVID-19 vaccine. Data came from immunoSEQ multiplex PCR; TCRdb stores just in-frame clones and leaves some out. The sample lists some 100,000 clones; roughly 89% were seen once. Material: peripheral blood, obtained on day 0 of AZD1222 vaccination. The receptors come from an adult in good health. Each CDR3 is given with its conserved first and last residue. The D gene is left open where the match is weak. Size values are once, few and many counts, or a class for expanded clones, and some rows have none.

TRBD1	TRBV18	-	TRBJ1-5	TGTGCCAGCTCAGGACAGGGGCCAAATAGCAATCAGCCCCAGCATTTT	CASSGQGPNSNQPQHF
TRBD1	TRBV6-5	-	TRBJ1-4	TGTGCCAGCAGTTACTCTGGGACAGACCTAGCTGAAAAACTGTTTTTT	CASSYSGTDLAEKLFF
-	TRBV7-2	once	TRBJ1-4	TGTGCCAGCAGCTTTCCAGACGGCCCTAATGAAAAACTGTTTTTT	CASSFPDGPNEKLFF
TRBD2	TRBV10-2	-	TRBJ2-3	TGCGCCAGCAGTAGCGGGGCCCTGAGCACAGATACGCAGTATTTT	CASSSGALSTDTQYF
-	TRBV3-1/TRBV3-2	-	TRBJ1-1	TGTGCCAGCAGCCAAGATTGGGCGGACACTGAAGCTTTCTTT	CASSQDWADTEAFF
-	TRBV7-2	-	TRBJ1-4	TGTGCCAGCAGCTTAGGCGGCAGGGCTTATGCCGAAAAACTGTTTTTT	CASSLGGRAYAEKLFF
-	TRBV5-6	-	TRBJ1-1	TGTGCCAGCAGCTTGGTGGGTAGGAACACTGAAGCTTTCTTT	CASSLVGRNTEAFF
-	TRBV18	-	TRBJ2-5	TGTGCCAGCTCAAGGACAGATCTCCAAGAGACCCAGTACTTC	CASSRTDLQETQYF
TRBD1	TRBV27	-	TRBJ1-2	TGTGCCAGCAGCAGGGGACAGGGAGCTAACTATGGCTACACCTTC	CASSRGQGANYGYTF
TRBD1	TRBV4-3	-	TRBJ1-4	TGCGCCAGCAGCCAAGGGGACAGGGGTAATGAAAAACTGTTTTTT	CASSQGDRGNEKLFF
TRBD2	TRBV4-3	-	TRBJ2-3	TGCGCCAGCAGCCAAGCGGGTCCTAGCGGGGGGGAAAGCACAGATACGCAGTATTTT	CASSQAGPSGGESTDTQYF
-	TRBV7-2	-	TRBJ2-2	TGTGCCAGCAGCTTAGGGTACTACGGGGAGCTGTTTTTT	CASSLGYYGELFF
-	TRBV6-5	-	TRBJ1-2	TGTGCCAGCAGTTACTCGGGCTCCCGACGAGATGGCTACACCTTC	CASSYSGSRRDGYTF
TRBD2	TRBV10-2	-	TRBJ2-1	TGCGCCAGCAGGGGAGCGGGGGGGCATTCTGAGCAGTTCTTC	CASRGAGGHSEQFF
-	TRBV4-3	-	TRBJ1-3	TGCGCCAGCAGCCAAGCATTTTGGAACTCTGGAAACACCATATATTTT	CASSQAFWNSGNTIYF
TRBD1	TRBV10-3	-	TRBJ1-5	TGTGCCACGATGACTGGGACAGGGAATCAGCCCCAGCATTTT	CATMTGTGNQPQHF